In its sample, the clone carrying this TCR beta chain was seen a few times. Sampled blood was obtained at baseline, cycle 4 day 1, and cycle 7 day 1. These data originate in a study of OX40 agonist ivuxolimab in advanced cancers. CDR1 is SGHNT and CDR2 is YYREEE in the germline V gene (reference sequence). Trimming shortened V by 4 bases and J by 4 bases, and 20 bases separated the two germline ends. The CDR3 sequence is 16 residues long. Sequencing was performed with immunoSEQ multiplex PCR; in TCRdb, only in-frame clones are kept and a portion is missing. Among more than 10,000 clones, 84% were seen once, and the ten largest hold over 40%.

V gene TRBV5-4 combines with J gene TRBJ1-1; TRBD1 might be the D (5 bases). This clonotype was obtained from an adult with an advanced solid tumor such as melanoma, head and neck, liver or kidney cancer. The input for sequencing was CD4+ or CD8+ T cells sorted from blood, taken in a trial of the OX40 agonist ivuxolimab. The CDR3 sequence: CASSPNRALGGTEAFF. CDR3 coding DNA: TGTGCCAGCAGCCCTAACCGGGCCCTGGGGGGCACTGAAGCTTTCTTT. Complete variable domain (other parts from reference TRBV5-4 and TRBJ1-1): ETGVTQSPTHLIKTRGQQVTLRCSSQSGHNTVSWYQQALGQGPQFIFQYYREEENGRGNFPPRFSGLQFPNYSSELNVNALELDDSALYLCASSPNRALGGTEAFFGQGTRLTVV.